This T cell receptor beta chain was profiled in a study of human T cells and chemical hapten exposure. Study-level results: PT1 expanded TCR numbers tracked positively with patch test score. Expanded TCRs clustered into significantly more large CDR3 similarity groups than controls, the analysis revealed. The study found that DPC sensitization did not change TCRs above 1 in 1000 frequency.

Specified time point: patch test 1, 2 weeks after DPC sensitization. Stated treatment: therapeutic diphenylcyclopropenone sensitization with weekly scalp DPC. This clonotype was seen more than once but under ten times. The antigen is not known. TCRdb independently ran MiXCR on the RACE reads; one entry per CDR3 protein. Altogether fewer than 200,000 distinct CDR3 sequences are present, 20% to 25% being singletons, with the ten largest covering 6% to 8%. Trimming took 5 bases from V and 4 from J, leaving 14 bases between them. The germline V gene has CDR1 DFQATT and CDR2 SNEGSKA (reference sequence). The CDR3 consists of 14 residues.

The receptor was derived from a woman between 50 and 59 years old with alopecia areata. Some clones in this sample may be carry-over from other donors' samples. Sequencing was performed on whole blood, taken in connection with sensitization to the hapten diphenylcyclopropenone (DPC). This rearrangement joins TRBV20-1 to TRBJ1-4; TRBD1 is a possible D gene (5 bases). CDR3 nucleotide sequence: TGCAGTGCTTGGGGACGACGAGTTAATGAAAAACTGTTTTTT. Translated: CSAWGRRVNEKLFF.